The 30 T cell receptor beta chains presented below share a single source sample, sequenced in a study of neurological immune-mediated disorders. Time point denoted: technical triplicate 3. TCRdb called the 5' RACE reads again in MiXCR, with one record for every CDR3 protein. The sample has about 44,000 distinct CDR3 sequences, 20% to 25% seen once; the top ten hold almost 4.5%. The sample consisted of PBMCs. The origin of the receptors is a man aged 55 to 70 with HTLV-1-associated myelopathy (HAM/TSP).

The V gene is TRBV19, the J gene TRBJ2-6, with D perhaps matching TRBD1 (5 bases). Germline V gene sequence: CDR1 LNHDA, CDR2 SQIVND (reference sequence). V lost 3 bases, J lost 0 bases, and 12 bases lay in between. CDR3 length equals 17 residues. CDR3 loop: CASSITGFFSGANVLTF. CDR3 DNA: TGTGCCAGTAGTATCACAGGTTTCTTCTCTGGGGCCAACGTCCTGACTTTC.

This clonotype has a count of ten or more. V gene TRBV5-1 combines with J gene TRBJ2-1; TRBD1 or TRBD2 may be the D gene (5 bases each). The ends were cut back, 4 bases at V and 8 bases at J, with 13 bases in the middle. CDR3 size: 13 residues. Germline V gives CDR1 SGHRS, CDR2 YFSETQ. CDR3 nucleotides: TGCGCCAGCAGCCTGGGGGATCGCGATGAGCAGTTCTTC. Protein: CASSLGDRDEQFF.

A remark on this clonotype: Given a much more abundant clone one base away, this may be a read error. The chain joins TRBV12-3 or TRBV12-4 to TRBJ2-7; D possibly uses TRBD1 or TRBD2 (5 bases each). The CDR3 contains 15 residues. V was pared by 2 bases and J by 8 bases, with 19 bases between. For the CDR3, the DNA is TGTGCCAGCAGTTTATCTCCCGGGGCGCAGTTCAAGCAGTACTTC. Protein sequence: CASSLSPGAQFKQYF.

Points on this clonotype: This could be a read error, since a much larger clone is one nucleotide away. In DNA form, the CDR3 reads TGTGCCAGTGTGAAGGGGCATACCAACACCGGGGAGCTGTTTTTT. It specifies CASVKGHTNTGELFF. The chain recombines TRBV9 with TRBJ2-2; maybe TRBD1 (5 bases). This CDR3 is 15 amino acids long. Trimming left V 8 bases short and J 2 bases short, with 16 bases between. From germline, CDR1 is SGDLS and CDR2 YYNGEE.

This clonotype showed up many times. The V gene is TRBV20-1, the J gene TRBJ2-1; tentatively, D is TRBD1 or TRBD2 (5 bases each). V lost 5 bases to trimming and J lost 2 bases, with 16 bases between them. The CDR3 spans 15 residues. Germline V lookup: CDR1 DFQATT, CDR2 SNEGSKA (reference sequence). The CDR3 nucleotides read TGCAGTGCTGGTGGGGGAGCAGGAACCTACAATGAGCAGTTCTTC. This codes for CSAGGGAGTYNEQFF.

This clonotype occurred many times. The chain uses TRBV9 and TRBJ2-1; the D is unclear. The CDR3 covers 15 residues. V lost 0 bases to trimming and J lost 2 bases, with 9 bases between them. The germline V gene encodes CDR1 SGDLS and CDR2 YYNGEE. For the CDR3, the DNA is TGTGCCAGCAGCGTAGGGGCTGGGACCTACAATGAGCAGTTCTTC. As protein: CASSVGAGTYNEQFF.

This clonotype was detected many times. The rearrangement uses TRBV5-1 and TRBJ1-2, with 9 bases fitting TRBD1. The CDR3 length is 14 residues. V lost 4 bases to trimming and J lost 6 bases; unmatched junction nucleotides: 7. The germline V gene has CDR1 SGHRS and CDR2 YFSETQ. CDR3 nucleotides: TGCGCCAGCAGCGGGACAGGGATGGCCCATGGCTACACCTTC. Its protein product is CASSGTGMAHGYTF.

Ten or more counts support this clonotype. The chain carries TRBV5-1 and TRBJ2-1; 9 nucleotides align to TRBD1. From germline, CDR1 is SGHRS and CDR2 YFSETQ. The CDR3 totals 14 residues. V trimming: 4 bases; J trimming: 8 bases; junction bases outside the gene matches: 7. The CDR3 loop is CASSGGQGIDEQFF. DNA of the CDR3: TGCGCCAGCAGCGGGGGACAGGGTATTGATGAGCAGTTCTTC.

A note on this clonotype: At one of its ends the junction is not consistent with the germline gene, which may arise from a read error. This sequence joins TRBV19 and TRBJ2-7, with D perhaps matching TRBD1 (6 bases). The CDR3 extends over 17 amino acids. Germline CDR1 is LNHDA and CDR2 is SQIVND (reference sequence). For the CDR3, the DNA is TGTGACAGTAGTATAGGTCGGGGACAATCCGGATCCTACGAGCAGTACTTC. Protein sequence: CDSSIGRGQSGSYEQYF.

The table lists this clonotype with many counts. V and J are TRBV5-1 and TRBJ2-5; tentative D call: TRBD1 (6 bases). The CDR3 sequence is 14 residues long. CDR1 and CDR2 from the germline V gene are SGHRS and YFSETQ. Trimming removed 5 bases from V and 0 bases from J, with 11 bases in between. CDR3 loop: CASSTGQYQETQYF. The CDR3 bases are TGCGCCAGCAGTACAGGACAGTACCAAGAGACCCAGTACTTC.

This clonotype was observed many times. V gene TRBV27 combines with J gene TRBJ2-1, with D possibly being TRBD2 (5 bases). The CDR3 runs 15 residues. The germline CDR1 and CDR2 sequences are MNHEY and SMNVEV (reference sequence). The ends were cut back, 2 bases at V and 2 bases at J, with 10 bases in the middle. CDR3 nucleotide sequence: TGTGCCAGCAGTTTAAGTGTCGGGACCTACAATGAGCAGTTCTTC. Its translation: CASSLSVGTYNEQFF.

J is TRBJ2-7 and V is TRBV5-6, with D possibly matching TRBD2 (5 bases). CDR3 length equals 14 residues. V lost 4 bases, J lost 3 bases, and 14 bases lay in between. Looked up from germline, CDR1 is SGHDT and CDR2 is YYEEEE. Here the CDR3 reads CASSPTERNYEQYF. Written as DNA, the CDR3 is TGTGCCAGCAGCCCGACGGAGCGGAACTACGAGCAGTACTTC.

This clonotype was recorded at least ten times. J is TRBJ2-1 and V is TRBV9; TRBD1 might be the D (6 bases). Trimming cost V 4 bases and J 3 bases, with 14 bases left between them. Germline loops: CDR1 SGDLS, CDR2 YYNGEE. The CDR3 sequence is 15 residues long. CDR3 coding DNA: TGTGCCAGCAGCCCCAGACAGGTCCACTACAATGAGCAGTTCTTC. This codes for CASSPRQVHYNEQFF.

Details on this clonotype: Possible read error: a much larger clone is one base away. As DNA, the CDR3 is TGTGCCAGCAGTGCCCTCCGCGGTAGCGGGAGTAGGGTGTCAGGTACGCAGTATTTT. It encodes CASSALRGSGSRVSGTQYF. This chain uses TRBV25-1 with TRBJ2-3; TRBD2 aligns across 9 bases. CDR3 size: 19 residues. CDR1 is MGHDK, CDR2 SYGVNS, per germline. Trimming at V came to 4 bases and at J to 8 bases, leaving 22 bases not matched to a gene.

This clonotype appeared many times. The chain couples TRBV5-1 to TRBJ2-3, with D unclear. Trimming stripped 5 bases from V and 2 bases from J, with 12 bases between. The CDR3 extends over 14 amino acids. Germline CDR1 SGHRS, CDR2 YFSETQ. Here the CDR3 reads CASSEDRSTDTQYF. In DNA form, the CDR3 reads TGCGCCAGCAGTGAGGACCGATCCACAGATACGCAGTATTTT.

The chain recombines TRBV6-1 with TRBJ1-5; no definite D call. Between the trimmed V and J ends, which lost 5 bases and 2 bases, there was a span of 16 bases. CDR1 and CDR2 from the germline V gene are MNHNS and SASEGT. The CDR3 is 16 amino acids. For the CDR3, the DNA is TGTGCCAGCAGTATAGACCCGTTAGTTGGCAATCAGCCCCAGCATTTT. Amino acids: CASSIDPLVGNQPQHF.

This sequence joins TRBV12-3 or TRBV12-4 and TRBJ1-1, with D unclear. The CDR3 is 13 residues long. V was cut by 7 bases and J by 6 bases, with 15 bases left in between. CDR3 bases: TGTGCCAGCAACATGTGGTGGGTCGCTGAAGCTTTCTTT. As protein: CASNMWWVAEAFF.

This clonotype has ten or more counts. The chain couples TRBV20-1 to TRBJ1-2, with 7 nucleotides matching TRBD1. With V trimmed by 5 bases and J by 2 bases, 14 bases remained unmatched. The CDR3 covers 16 residues. In germline, CDR1 is DFQATT, CDR2 SNEGSKA (reference sequence). The CDR3 protein is CSASGGPGQPNYGYTF. The CDR3 DNA follows: TGCAGTGCTTCAGGGGGTCCGGGTCAACCCAACTATGGCTACACCTTC.

This chain links TRBV6-2 or TRBV6-3 with TRBJ2-3; 7 bases line up with TRBD2. V dropped 3 bases and J dropped 4; count of bases not matched to a gene: 7. The CDR3 totals 15 residues. CDR1 and CDR2 from the germline V gene are MNHEY and SVGEGT. In DNA, the CDR3 is TGTGCCAGCAGTTATGAGGCTAGCGGATCAGATACGCAGTATTTT. As protein: CASSYEASGSDTQYF.

This clonotype came up many times. This chain joins TRBV21-1 and TRBJ2-3; no DNA check was done on the table's D call, TRBD1. TRBV21-1 is labeled a pseudogene. This CDR3 contains 18 residues. CDR3 protein: CASSTRTGAGSFTDTQYF. The CDR3 DNA follows: TGTGCCAGCAGCACTCGGACAGGGGCGGGTAGTTTTACCGATACGCAGTATTTT.

This clonotype has a count of ten or more. The chain couples TRBV25-1 to TRBJ2-2; possibly TRBD1 or TRBD2 for D (5 bases each). Trimming removed 5 bases from V and 2 bases from J, with 9 bases in between. Germline V gives CDR1 MGHDK, CDR2 SYGVNS. CDR3 length equals 14 residues. The CDR3 region has the DNA TGTGCCAGCAGTACGAGGGGTAACACCGGGGAGCTGTTTTTT. Its protein is CASSTRGNTGELFF.

This clonotype appeared many times. J is TRBJ2-5 and V is TRBV5-1; D remains unclear. The V gene's germline CDR1 is SGHRS and CDR2 YFSETQ. This CDR3 has 13 amino acids. Trimming removed 2 bases from V and 4 bases from J, with 9 bases in between. CDR3 sequence: CASSFRVGETQYF. The CDR3 DNA is TGCGCCAGCAGCTTCCGGGTGGGAGAGACCCAGTACTTC.

In this sample, this clonotype turned up many times. This chain joins TRBV6-2 or TRBV6-3 and TRBJ2-1; 12 bases align to TRBD2. The trim removed 7 bases at V and 5 bases at J, leaving 27 bases unmatched. The CDR3 consists of 22 residues. Germline CDR1 MNHEY, CDR2 SVGEGT. The CDR3 nucleotides are TGTGCCAGCACTTTTGCGCATACTAGCGGGAGGCTCCACACCCCAGCCCACAATGAGCAGTTCTTC. As protein: CASTFAHTSGRLHTPAHNEQFF.

This clonotype was seen repeatedly, ten times or more. V is TRBV5-1 and J is TRBJ2-1; D gene unclear. Germline assignment: CDR1 SGHRS and CDR2 YFSETQ. Trimming took 4 bases from V and 0 from J, leaving 14 bases between them. The CDR3 length is 16 residues. The CDR3 DNA is TGCGCCAGCAGCCCGGGCGGCGGCAGCTCCTACAATGAGCAGTTCTTC. It yields the protein CASSPGGGSSYNEQFF.

The V and J genes are TRBV3-1 and TRBJ1-2, with D unclear. Germline CDR1 reads LGHDT; CDR2 reads YNNKEL (reference sequence). Trimming stripped 1 base from V and 6 bases from J, with 9 bases between. The CDR3 length is 13 residues. Here the CDR3 reads CASSQGTGNGYTF. CDR3 bases: TGTGCCAGCAGCCAAGGAACGGGGAATGGCTACACCTTC.

The V and J genes are TRBV29-1 and TRBJ1-4, with D unresolved. The V gene's germline CDR1 is SQVTM and CDR2 ANQGSEA. The CDR3 runs to 12 residues. The V gene lost 4 bases and the J gene lost 7 bases, with 10 bases spanning the gap. CDR3: CSVGVPSEKLFF. The DNA for the CDR3 is TGCAGCGTTGGAGTCCCCAGTGAAAAACTGTTTTTT.

Many counts were recorded for this clonotype. The chain has TRBV5-1 and TRBJ2-1, with 10 nucleotides matching TRBD2. The V gene end was trimmed by 3 bases and the J gene end by 5 bases; junction bases not matched to a gene: 5. The CDR3 has 15 residues. CDR1 and CDR2 (germline): SGHRS, YFSETQ. The CDR3 sequence is CASSSRLAGNNEQFF. In nucleotides, the CDR3 is TGCGCCAGCAGCTCCAGACTAGCGGGCAACAATGAGCAGTTCTTC.

The rearrangement links TRBV29-1 to TRBJ2-5; 11 positions match TRBD1. From germline, CDR1 is SQVTM and CDR2 ANQGSEA. The CDR3 runs 13 residues. V lost 7 bases, J lost 10 bases, and 11 bases stayed unmatched. The CDR3 bases are TGCAGCGGTGGGGACAGGGGGGCCACGGTCCAGTACTTC. Protein sequence: CSGGDRGATVQYF.

This clonotype was observed a single time. The chain uses TRBV6-5 and TRBJ1-1; the D gene is possibly TRBD1 (6 bases). The CDR3 runs to 14 residues. The ends were cut back, 2 bases at V and 4 bases at J, with 11 bases in the middle. Germline-derived CDR1 and CDR2 are MNHEY and SVGAGI. CDR3 sequence: CASSYITGATEAFF. The CDR3 nucleotides read TGTGCCAGCAGTTACATTACGGGGGCCACTGAAGCTTTCTTT.

This clonotype was seen at least ten times. The V call is TRBV27, the J call TRBJ2-1; 7 positions match TRBD2. The CDR3 contains 15 residues. V gave up 1 base and J gave up 4 bases; unmatched junction bases: 4. The V gene's germline CDR1 is MNHEY and CDR2 SMNVEV (reference sequence). The CDR3 loop is CASSLLGGTYNEQFF. The CDR3 DNA sequence: TGTGCCAGCAGTTTATTGGGGGGGACTTACAATGAGCAGTTCTTC.